This T cell receptor (beta chain) was profiled in a study of blood T cells in healthy people across ages. At the level of the study: There was about one barcoded beta molecule captured by template switching per two T cells. The study's findings and limits: More naive CD4+ cells and higher diversity were found in long-lived than in aged donors. Across the age range, TCR beta diversity per million T cells fell in a roughly linear way.

A note on this clonotype: The antigen is undetermined.

PCR was performed a second time for about 7 to 11 cycles using a sample-barcoded 5' primer and a J-beta primer mix. Each of the cDNA molecules was tagged by a template-switch adaptor with 12 random nucleotides. TCRdb reanalysed the 5' RACE reads using MiXCR and keeps one entry per CDR3 protein. The sample lists under 2 million distinct CDR3 sequences; roughly 32% were seen once. Sequencing was performed on blood. The origin of this receptor is a woman in her twenties or thirties in good health.

CDR3 DNA sequence: TGTGCCACACAGGGGGGGAACTATGGCTACACCTTC. This translates into CATQGGNYGYTF. The V call is TRBV24-1, the J call TRBJ1-2; 8 bases are a match to TRBD1. Germline CDR1 is KGHDR and CDR2 is SFDVKD. The CDR3 has 12 residues. With V trimmed by 10 bases and J by 2 bases, 2 bases remained unmatched.